The next 15 T cell receptor beta chains were all read from a single sample in a study of response to subunit inactivated influenza vaccine. TCRdb independently ran MiXCR on the RT-PCR reads; one entry per CDR3 protein. The repertoire has about 620,000 distinct CDR3 sequences, around 11% of them found once; the top ten carry roughly 10%. Sequenced here: PBMCs from blood, sampled on the day of vaccination. These TCRs come from a man aged 50-59 years who received an inactivated influenza vaccine.

The V and J genes are TRBV7-8 and TRBJ1-1; possibly TRBD1 for D (6 bases). Germline CDR1 reads SGHVS; CDR2 reads FQNEAQ. The CDR3 is 12 residues long. Trimming left V 3 bases short and J 12 bases short, with 14 bases between. This CDR3 is CASSFAGTRSFF. In nucleotides, the CDR3 is TGTGCCAGCAGCTTTGCCGGGACACGGTCTTTCTTT.

V is TRBV4-3 and J is TRBJ2-4; 7 nucleotides align to TRBD1. Trimming cost V 0 bases and J 12 bases; bases outside gene matches: 5. CDR1 and CDR2 (germline): LGHNA, YSLEER. The CDR3 runs 13 residues. DNA for the CDR3: TGCGCCAGCAGCCAAGACCCCGGGACAGATCAGTACTTC. This sequence encodes CASSQDPGTDQYF.

This clonotype turned up a few times. This chain uses TRBV11-2 with TRBJ2-3, with a weak D call TRBD2 (5 bases). Germline-derived CDR1 and CDR2 are SGHAT and FQNNGV. The CDR3 has 17 residues. Between the trimmed V and J ends, which lost 5 bases and 4 bases, there was a span of 22 bases. This chain's CDR3 is CASSARSPGLPPDTQYF. Written as DNA, the CDR3 is TGTGCCAGCAGCGCACGGTCCCCCGGACTGCCCCCAGATACGCAGTATTTT.

V usage is TRBV12-3 or TRBV12-4 and J usage is TRBJ2-7; tentatively, D is TRBD1 or TRBD2 (5 bases each). There are 13 residues in the CDR3. The ends were cut back, 1 base at V and 7 bases at J, with 11 bases in the middle. CDR3 nucleotides: TGTGCCAGCAGTTTAGGAGGGGTAGTGGAGCAGTACTTC. It encodes CASSLGGVVEQYF.

This clonotype was counted between two and nine times. This chain uses TRBV29-1 with TRBJ2-7; 9 bases map to TRBD2. Germline V gene sequence: CDR1 SQVTM, CDR2 ANQGSEA. The J segment lost 5 bases and the V segment lost 4 bases, leaving 12 bases of the junction unmatched. This CDR3 is built from 15 residues. CDR3 loop: CSVVGASGIFHEQYF. CDR3 DNA: TGCAGCGTTGTTGGCGCTAGCGGGATATTCCACGAGCAGTACTTC.

In its sample, this clonotype was seen a few times. This chain connects TRBV20-1 to TRBJ2-5, with TRBD1 matching 7 bases. This CDR3 is built from 13 residues. V lost 5 bases to trimming and J lost 5 bases; unmatched junction nucleotides: 8. Per the germline V gene, CDR1 is DFQATT and CDR2 is SNEGSKA (reference sequence). CDR3 region: CSAADRASETQYF. CDR3 DNA: TGCAGTGCTGCCGACAGGGCATCCGAGACCCAGTACTTC.

This clonotype was recorded at least ten times. The chain couples TRBV20-1 to TRBJ2-1; no definite D call. V was shortened by 2 bases and J by 3 bases, with 2 bases between the two germline ends. There are 11 residues in the CDR3. The germline gives CDR1 DFQATT, CDR2 SNEGSKA (reference sequence). The CDR3 here is CSARIYNEQFF. CDR3 coding DNA: TGCAGTGCTAGAATCTACAATGAGCAGTTCTTC.

The chain joins TRBV7-9 to TRBJ1-2; perhaps TRBD1 as D (5 bases). There are 15 residues in the CDR3. Germline V gene data show CDR1 as SEHNR and CDR2 as FQNEAQ (reference sequence). V was clipped by 4 bases and J by 3 bases, with 15 bases between them. The chain's CDR3 is CASSSGPGGYYGYTF. The DNA for the CDR3 is TGTGCCAGCAGCTCGGGGCCGGGTGGTTACTATGGCTACACCTTC.

The chain couples TRBV19 to TRBJ2-1; 10 positions match TRBD2. Per the germline V gene, CDR1 is LNHDA and CDR2 is SQIVND (reference sequence). The V and J ends lost 4 bases and 3 bases, in that order; junction bases with no gene match: 6. The CDR3 is 16 amino acids. DNA of the CDR3: TGTGCCAGTAGTAGGGCGAGCGGGAGGGGCTACAATGAGCAGTTCTTC. Translation: CASSRASGRGYNEQFF.

This clonotype was found a few times. The chain employs TRBV20-1 and TRBJ2-7; 12 nucleotides align to TRBD2. Germline V gene sequence: CDR1 DFQATT, CDR2 SNEGSKA (reference sequence). Trimming cost V 4 bases and J 7 bases; bases outside gene matches: 8. The CDR3 extends over 14 amino acids. CDR3 region: CSAISSGRAGEQYF. CDR3 bases: TGCAGTGCTATCTCTAGCGGGAGGGCCGGAGAGCAGTACTTC.

As concerns this clonotype: The junction shows a germline mismatch at one end, possibly a read error. The rearrangement links TRBV12-3 or TRBV12-4 to TRBJ2-3, with D perhaps given as TRBD1 or TRBD2 (5 bases each). The CDR3 has 14 residues. CDR3 sequence (DNA): TGTGCCAGCAGTTTAGAGGGGAGCACAGATACGCGGTATTTT. Protein product: CASSLEGSTDTRYF.

This clonotype was detected ten times or more. The V call is TRBV12-3 or TRBV12-4, the J call TRBJ2-1, with TRBD2 identical over 9 bases. This CDR3 region has 16 residues. The J segment lost 4 bases and the V segment lost 2 bases, leaving 6 bases of the junction unmatched. CDR3 in DNA: TGTGCCAGCAGTTTACGTAGCGGGAGCAAGTACAATGAGCAGTTCTTC. This codes for CASSLRSGSKYNEQFF.

This chain uses TRBV6-2 or TRBV6-3 with TRBJ2-1; maybe TRBD1 (6 bases). V was cut by 6 bases and J by 3 bases, with 15 bases left in between. Germline CDR1 reads MNHEY; CDR2 reads SVGEGT. The CDR3 is 15 residues long. CDR3 sequence: CASSIGTPSYNEQFF. Written as DNA, the CDR3 is TGTGCCAGCAGCATAGGGACACCTAGCTACAATGAGCAGTTCTTC.

In this sample, this clonotype turned up a few times. The V and J genes are TRBV2 and TRBJ2-7, with 10 bases matching TRBD1. The CDR3 contains 14 residues. Trimming removed 6 bases from V and 1 base from J; junction bases left unmatched: 3. Per the germline V gene, CDR1 is SNHLY and CDR2 is FYNNEI. CDR3 nucleotide sequence: TGTGCCAGCAGATGGACAGGGGGGTCCTACGAGCAGTACTTC. Its protein is CASRWTGGSYEQYF. Full variable domain (remainder filled in from reference TRBV2 and TRBJ2-7): EPEVTQTPSHQVTQMGQEVILRCVPISNHLYFYWYRQILGQKVEFLVSFYNNEISEKSEIFDDQFSVERPDGSNFTLKIRSTKLEDSAMYFCASRWTGGSYEQYFGPGTRLTVT.

This clonotype has more than one count but fewer than ten. The rearrangement uses TRBV5-1 and TRBJ2-5; 7 positions match TRBD2. The germline gives CDR1 SGHRS, CDR2 YFSETQ. The junction had 5 bases not matched to a gene; V was cut back by 4 bases and J by 5 bases. The CDR3 has 13 amino acids. CDR3 residues: CASSKDGGETQYF. As DNA, the CDR3 is TGCGCCAGCAGCAAGGACGGGGGGGAGACCCAGTACTTC. The whole variable domain, remainder taken from reference TRBV5-1 and TRBJ2-5, is KAGVTQTPRYLIKTRGQQVTLSCSPISGHRSVSWYQQTPGQGLQFLFEYFSETQRNKGNFPGRFSGRQFSNSRSEMNVSTLELGDSALYLCASSKDGGETQYFGPGTRLLVL.